A selection of T cell receptor beta chains follows, all from one sample in a study of monozygotic twins with inflammatory bowel disease. TCRdb reprocessed the 5' RACE reads and stores each CDR3 protein as one record, lacking DNA. The listing records over 130,000 distinct CDR3 sequences. Sequencing was performed on blood. These receptors were collected from a human donor with ulcerative colitis or Crohn's disease, or a healthy co-twin of an affected twin (not recorded which). The CDR3 runs from the conserved cysteine through the conserved F or W.

V gene	J gene	CDR3 protein
TRBV7-9	TRBJ2-7	CASSLVVGTYEQYF
TRBV5-1	TRBJ2-6	CASSLEGAGANVLTF
TRBV20-1	TRBJ2-2	CSVGQRNTGELFF
TRBV25-1	TRBJ2-7	CASSDRTGEDFYEQYF
TRBV12-3/TRBV12-4	TRBJ1-5	CASKKGNNQPQHF
TRBV7-6	TRBJ2-2	CASSPTGELFF
TRBV2	TRBJ1-6	CASRQHQFNDSPLHF
TRBV7-2	TRBJ2-7	CASSSGAYEQYF
TRBV19	TRBJ1-1	CASRGPESTEAFF
TRBV20-1	TRBJ2-5	CSARTPSRGGETQYF
TRBV20-1	TRBJ2-7	CSARDLSGGRYEQYF
TRBV20-1	TRBJ2-7	CSAREFGTSSYEQYF
TRBV20-1	TRBJ2-1	CSAPGLAGGVQFF
TRBV27	TRBJ2-1	CANNGEDSYNEQFF
TRBV7-9	TRBJ2-5	CASSLHGRETQYF
TRBV11-1	TRBJ2-1	CASSLRDSSPHDYNEQFF
TRBV5-6	TRBJ2-3	CASSKRAGSADTQYF
TRBV4-1	TRBJ2-7	CASSLSQTGDLYEQYF
TRBV12-3/TRBV12-4	TRBJ2-1	CASSFAGGRSYNEQFF
TRBV20-1	TRBJ1-6	CSARDPGQGDFYNSPLHF
TRBV6-1	TRBJ2-2	CATHSSGGGAGELFF
TRBV6-5	TRBJ2-7	CASSSPGQAAYEQYF
TRBV19	TRBJ1-5	CASSIPGKGNQPQHF
TRBV29-1	TRBJ2-6	CSADGGGSSGANVLTF
TRBV25-1	TRBJ1-3	CASSEAGSGNTIYF
TRBV20-1	TRBJ2-7	CSAYDRYAKSSYEQYF
TRBV12-3/TRBV12-4	TRBJ1-1	CASSLAVRTTEAFF
TRBV24-1	TRBJ2-1	CATSDRLAGGRNEQFF
TRBV3-1	TRBJ1-1	CASSQVRGRTEAFF
TRBV20-1	TRBJ1-2	CSAREALGDYGYTF
TRBV27	TRBJ1-2	CASSFSPPGVDYGYTF
TRBV20-1	TRBJ2-5	CSAPRQAPETQYF
TRBV7-2	TRBJ2-5	CASSLAAGRQETQYF
TRBV20-1	TRBJ2-2	CSALSVRGSGELFF
TRBV19	TRBJ2-7	CASSIAGQATYEQYF